The entry below describes one T cell receptor beta chain. This clonotype was detected many times. It lacks a known antigen. No much larger clone exists at a distance of one base, and base qualities are not known. V and J are truncated by 3 bases and 1 base respectively, leaving an intervening sequence of 13 bases. The CDR3 numbers 15 residues from cysteine through phenylalanine. The kept DNA is CDR3 alone, 45 bases in frame from the first base. The sample is drawn from a study of T-cell reconstitution after alpha-beta-depleted transplantation in children (dated by TCRdb to about 2016). Concerning the study at large: Using TCR repertoire profiling, the study followed T-cell immune reconstitution in a quantitative way in children after TCRalphabeta/CD19-depleted allogeneic hematopoietic cell transplantation.

Library preparation used PCR. Data came from an Illumina HiSeq 2500. TCR libraries were prepared with molecular barcoding, using unique molecular identifiers to normalize TCRbeta repertoire quantification. TCRdb itself trimmed the public reads at Q25 with fastp, ran MiXCR and retained productive beta chains. When rows share a CDR3 protein, they turn into one entry using the most common DNA and genes. Recorded for this sample are 200,000 to 300,000 distinct CDR3 sequences; about 11% of them occurred a single time. Roughly 2.8% of the sample is held by the ten biggest clonotypes. Sample: PBMCs from the stem cell graft donor, taken from the stem cell graft. The chain links TRBV12-3 or TRBV12-4 with TRBJ2-7, with TRBD2 tentatively as D gene (5 bases match). The sequence came from a human donor who donated a stem cell graft to a child with acute lymphoblastic leukemia. The CDR3 region has the sequence CASSFPGMGSYEQYF. The DNA is TGTGCCAGCAGTTTCCCCGGGATGGGATCCTACGAGCAGTACTTC.